This T cell receptor beta chain was obtained from a study of blood T cell repertoires in COVID-19. Study-level background: Both acute and convalescent COVID-19 samples were obtained from the United States, Italy and Spain. PBMCs, B-cell-depleted T cells, or T cells provided the cDNA or gDNA that made up the material.

The CDR3 contains 18 residues. V was cut by 1 base and J by 0 bases, with 16 bases left in between. Germline lookup yields CDR1 SGHDT and CDR2 YYEEEE. Original methodology: Reference gene primer amplification in the assay estimated nucleated cell counts. TCRdb's copy holds only in-frame clones and misses some; the assay was immunoSEQ multiplex PCR. V and J calls and clone size come straight from that table; D and trimming were deduced from the DNA. The data contain about 92,000 clones, about 70% of them seen just once; the ten biggest clones take up around 25%. The TCR comes from a woman aged 55-69 years in a cohort sampled during active or convalescent COVID-19. The sequenced material came from peripheral blood. The V call is TRBV5-6, the J call TRBJ2-2, with D tentatively TRBD1 (5 bases). This CDR3 reads CASSLRRSGAANTGELFF. In DNA, the CDR3 is TGTGCCAGCAGCTTGCGCCGGTCTGGGGCAGCGAACACCGGGGAGCTGTTTTTT. The full variable domain, completed using reference TRBV5-6 and TRBJ2-2, is DAGVTQSPTHLIKTRGQQVTLRCSPKSGHDTVSWYQQALGQGPQFIFQYYEEEERQRGNFPDRFSGHQFPNYSSELNVNALLLGDSALYLCASSLRRSGAANTGELFFGEGSRLTVL.